Listed here are 9 T cell receptor beta chains from one sample, sequenced in a study of blood T cell repertoires in COVID-19. The repertoire was sequenced with immunoSEQ multiplex PCR; TCRdb's copy has only in-frame clones and lacks some. The top ten clones hold 0.7% of a sample with about 470,000 clones, roughly nine tenths of them seen once. Sequencing was performed on PBMCs or T cells enriched from blood (not recorded which). The receptor source for this set is a woman younger than 30 who had recovered from COVID-19.

The chain is built from TRBV19 and TRBJ2-1, with 11 bases lining up with TRBD2. This CDR3 has 15 residues. Germline V gene sequence: CDR1 LNHDA, CDR2 SQIVND (reference sequence). Trimming cost V 6 bases and J 5 bases; bases outside gene matches: 6. The CDR3 DNA reads as TGTGCCAGTAGCCTCGGGACTAGCGGAAACAATGAGCAGTTCTTC. Its protein product is CASSLGTSGNNEQFF.

The V and J genes are TRBV10-3 and TRBJ2-5; perhaps TRBD2 as D (7 bases). Germline V gene lookup returns CDR1 ENHRY and CDR2 SYGVKD. CDR3 length: 15 residues. The V and J ends lost 0 bases and 4 bases respectively, with 12 bases between them. CDR3 residues: CAISESGGAGETQYF. The DNA for the CDR3 is TGTGCCATCAGTGAGTCGGGGGGGGCAGGAGAGACCCAGTACTTC.

A single count supports this clone. The CDR3 loop is CASSLILNTEAFF. In DNA, the CDR3 is TGTGCCAGCAGCTTAATACTTAACACTGAAGCTTTCTTT. The chain uses TRBV7-8 and TRBJ1-1; no clear D. The V and J ends lost 2 bases and 2 bases respectively, with 6 bases between them. Germline V CDR1 and CDR2: SGHVS, FQNEAQ. The CDR3 is 13 residues long.

The rearrangement uses TRBV18 and TRBJ2-7; 8 positions match TRBD1. Germline lookup yields CDR1 KGHSH and CDR2 LQKENI. V was clipped by 3 bases and J by 2 bases; unmatched bases: 3. CDR3 length: 14 residues. The CDR3 sequence: CASSPDREAYEQYF. For the CDR3, the DNA is TGTGCCAGCTCACCGGACAGGGAAGCCTACGAGCAGTACTTC.

The chain joins TRBV19 to TRBJ1-1, with D possibly matching TRBD1 (6 bases). Trimming removed 10 bases from V and 3 bases from J, with 12 bases in between. CDR1 is LNHDA and CDR2 is SQIVND in the germline V gene (reference sequence). This CDR3 is 12 amino acids long. The CDR3 here is CATREGDTEAFF. CDR3 DNA sequence: TGTGCCACCCGGGAGGGGGACACTGAAGCTTTCTTT.

A few counts support this clone. The chain couples TRBV29-1 to TRBJ1-1, with TRBD1 identical over 10 bases. The V gene's germline CDR1 is SQVTM and CDR2 ANQGSEA. After removal of 5 bases from V and 0 bases from J, the junction contained 12 bases not matched to a gene. This CDR3 contains 17 residues. CDR3 in DNA: TGCAGCGTTACTAACCGGGACAGGGGCCATCTGAACACTGAAGCTTTCTTT. Protein sequence: CSVTNRDRGHLNTEAFF.

The rearrangement uses TRBV4-2 and TRBJ2-1, with TRBD2 identical over 9 bases. The CDR3 extends over 20 amino acids. Germline V lookup: CDR1 LGHNA, CDR2 YNFKEQ. The V segment lost 0 bases and the J segment 7 bases; nucleotides outside the gene matches: 19. CDR3 sequence reads: CASSQDTSSGVLALWNEQFF. In nucleotides, the CDR3 is TGTGCCAGCAGCCAAGATACGTCTAGCGGGGTTCTCGCCTTGTGGAATGAGCAGTTCTTC.

This clone was counted between two and nine times. This sequence joins TRBV7-9 and TRBJ1-4; weak D call: TRBD1 (6 bases). The germline V gene has CDR1 SEHNR and CDR2 FQNEAQ (reference sequence). V was pared by 5 bases and J by 8 bases, with 15 bases between. The CDR3 consists of 14 residues. CDR3 sequence: CASSVSGDTEKLFF. CDR3 DNA sequence: TGTGCCAGCAGCGTCTCAGGGGATACCGAAAAACTGTTTTTT.

V is TRBV7-9 and J is TRBJ2-5, with D unresolved. Trimming cost V 5 bases and J 3 bases, with 10 bases left between them. CDR1 is SEHNR and CDR2 is FQNEAQ in the germline V gene (reference sequence). The CDR3 is 13 residues long. CDR3 residues: CASSKTLEETQYF. CDR3 nucleotides: TGTGCCAGCAGCAAGACTTTGGAAGAGACCCAGTACTTC.